These T cell receptor beta chains were read from a single sample in a study of blood T cell repertoires in COVID-19. Repertoires were generated with immunoSEQ multiplex PCR, while TCRdb's copy carries only in-frame clones and drops some. This table holds approximately 50,000 clones, 90% found once. The sample comprised peripheral blood. The receptors originated from a human donor in a cohort sampled during active COVID-19. CDR3s include the opening cysteine and the closing phenylalanine or tryptophan. Each record gives: J gene, D gene, clone size, V gene, CDR3 protein, CDR3 DNA. D genes are given only for firm matches. The size of a clone is reported for some rows only, either as once, few or many, or as a class for expanded clones.

>TRBJ2-7|TRBD2|NA|TRBV18
CASSPLVGTRSYEQYF
TGTGCCAGCTCACCACTGGTAGGGACTAGGTCCTACGAGCAGTACTTC
>TRBJ1-3|NA|once|TRBV7-9
CASSLMGGRGPGNTIYF
TGTGCCAGCAGCTTGATGGGAGGGAGGGGCCCTGGAAACACCATATATTTT
>TRBJ1-1|TRBD1|NA|TRBV19
CASSIPATGGVGKGAFF
TGTGCCAGTAGTATCCCAGCCACAGGGGGCGTTGGGAAGGGAGCTTTCTTT
>TRBJ2-1|TRBD1|NA|TRBV6-6
CASRDRGDYNEQFF
TGTGCCAGCAGAGACAGGGGGGACTACAATGAGCAGTTCTTC
>TRBJ1-2|TRBD1|NA|TRBV5-6
CASSLDRVVSYTF
TGTGCCAGCAGTCTTGACAGGGTCGTGAGCTACACCTTC
>TRBJ2-6|TRBD1|NA|TRBV19
CASRDRVAGANVLTF
TGTGCCAGTAGAGACAGGGTGGCCGGGGCCAACGTCCTGACTTTC
>TRBJ1-1|NA|NA|TRBV28
CASSGHSLGRPSTEAFF
TGTGCCAGCAGTGGTCATTCGCTGGGGCGCCCGAGCACTGAAGCTTTCTTT
>TRBJ1-2|NA|once|TRBV9
CASSVRFQGGYTF
TGTGCCAGCAGCGTACGGTTTCAGGGTGGCTACACCTTC
>TRBJ1-1|NA|NA|TRBV11-2
CASSLAPITEAFF
TGTGCCAGCAGCTTAGCCCCCATTACTGAAGCTTTCTTT
>TRBJ1-5|NA|NA|TRBV28
CASSFGGAGLHNQPQHF
TGTGCCAGCAGTTTCGGTGGTGCGGGGCTCCATAATCAGCCCCAGCATTTT
>TRBJ2-3|TRBD2|NA|TRBV10-2
CASSELSTSGATQYF
TGCGCCAGCAGTGAACTCTCGACTAGCGGTGCGACGCAGTATTTT
>TRBJ1-1|TRBD1|NA|TRBV10-3
CAIQQGADTEAFF
TGTGCCATCCAACAGGGGGCTGACACTGAAGCTTTCTTT
>TRBJ1-5|NA|NA|TRBV6-5
CASSPRPGQPQHF
TGTGCCAGCAGTCCCCGACCAGGTCAGCCCCAGCATTTT
>TRBJ2-1|NA|NA|TRBV7-2
CASSPNRWSSYNEQFF
TGTGCCAGCAGCCCCAATAGATGGAGCTCCTACAATGAGCAGTTCTTC
>TRBJ2-1|NA|NA|TRBV12-3/TRBV12-4
CASSFPGRNEQFF
TGTGCCAGCAGTTTCCCAGGGAGGAATGAGCAGTTCTTC
>TRBJ2-1|TRBD1|NA|TRBV24-1
CATSDNRGGGFYNEQFF
TGTGCCACCAGTGATAACAGGGGTGGGGGTTTCTACAATGAGCAGTTCTTC